The rows below give T cell receptor beta chains drawn from one sample of a study of OX40 agonist ivuxolimab in advanced cancers. This table comes from immunoSEQ multiplex PCR, and its TCRdb copy is limited to in-frame clones, with some not included. There are some 100,000 clones in the sample; about nine tenths occur only once, and approximately 0.16% lies in the top ten. The sample consisted of CD4+ or CD8+ T cells sorted from blood, taken in a trial of the OX40 agonist ivuxolimab. These receptors came from an adult with an advanced solid tumor such as melanoma, head and neck, liver or kidney cancer. CDR3s leave out the opening cysteine and the closing phenylalanine or tryptophan.

J gene: TRBJ2-1
V gene: TRBV5-4
CDR3 protein: ASSFRDRGTREQF

J gene: TRBJ2-2
V gene: TRBV7-8
CDR3 protein: ASSTQQALGELF

J gene: TRBJ2-3
V gene: TRBV5-1
CDR3 protein: ASAVSGIPTDTQY

J gene: TRBJ2-5
V gene: TRBV5-1
CDR3 protein: ASSLVGVKETQY

J gene: TRBJ2-5
V gene: TRBV10-3
CDR3 protein: AISAGTGTETQY

J gene: TRBJ2-3
V gene: TRBV10-3
CDR3 protein: AISESRRTSTDTQY

J gene: TRBJ2-5
V gene: TRBV10-3
CDR3 protein: AISEPGGAGETQY

J gene: TRBJ2-6
V gene: TRBV19
CDR3 protein: ASSSDGGSGANVLT

J gene: TRBJ2-1
V gene: TRBV11-2
CDR3 protein: ASSFARPYNEQF

J gene: TRBJ2-1
V gene: TRBV14
CDR3 protein: ASSQGQGRRNEQF

J gene: TRBJ2-1
V gene: TRBV6-1
CDR3 protein: ASSEVAKSNEQF

J gene: TRBJ2-2
V gene: TRBV10-1
CDR3 protein: ASSETQGPGELF

J gene: TRBJ2-2
V gene: TRBV6-1
CDR3 protein: ASSEFGQGLTGELF